This T cell receptor beta chain is from a study of response to subunit inactivated influenza vaccine. Findings and caveats of the study: Only a handful of new T cells, the authors suggested, are recruited with each seasonal influenza vaccination.

Of note for this clonotype: What it binds is not known.

TCRdb reanalysed the RT-PCR reads using MiXCR and keeps one entry per CDR3 protein. The sample lists about 700,000 distinct CDR3 sequences, about 15% occurring once. Trimming removed 0 bases from V and 7 bases from J, with 9 bases in between. Germline CDR1 SGHAT, CDR2 FQNNGV. CDR3 length: 14 amino acids. This sequence joins TRBV11-2 and TRBJ2-2; D ambiguous. This TCR was recovered from a man aged 50-60 years who received an inactivated influenza vaccine. The sequencing here drew on PBMCs from blood, taken 14 to 15 days before vaccination. The chain's CDR3 is CASSLDTRIGELFF. The CDR3, as DNA: TGTGCCAGCAGCTTAGATACAAGGATCGGGGAGCTGTTTTTT.